The TCR beta chain under discussion was sequenced for a study of prognosis after radiotherapy for stage I lung cancer (dated by TCRdb to the early 2020s). With respect to the entire study: Between April 2018 and 2019, under 20 stage I NSCLC patients were enrolled in Nanjing, China. On tumor histology, roughly 11 patients had adenocarcinoma and more than five had squamous cell carcinoma. Every patient was deemed medically inoperable, around twelve because of comorbidities and seven or eight because they refused surgery. Oligometastatic NSCLC after surgical resection of the primary tumor was present in several patients, while newly diagnosed primary stage I lung tumors were present in 14 to 15. Peripheral blood TCR beta repertoires were profiled in stage I NSCLC patients before and after stereotactic body radiotherapy, and the study then linked these repertoires to distant failure. Four of the 19 patients developed distant metastases after SBRT, at a median of around 7 months; the other 15 showed no significant progression. No patient received concurrent therapy alongside SBRT. The study sequenced 40 or so blood samples from roughly 19 patients, one before and one after SBRT per patient. SBRT was given in 3 to 5 fractions with a biologically effective dose of at least 100 Gy, using image-guided IMRT or VMAT. The cohort included about a dozen men and five to seven women, with a median age of around 70 years and a range of about 53 to 90 years. General conclusions and limits of the study: A decrease in unique TCR clone counts was observed after SBRT (median around 9,800 before versus around 6,200 after; Wilcoxon paired P=0.011). No adjustment for multiple comparisons was applied to any of the reported P values. Whether the expanded TCR clones were tumor-specific was not determined. Post-SBRT Shannon entropy and its change from baseline were lower in patients who developed distant metastases; baseline Shannon entropy was not associated with metastases. TRBV and TRBJ usage frequencies reportedly differed by metastasis status, in two V genes at baseline and in eight or nine V and two J genes after SBRT. The small cohort and short follow-up limited the study, so independent validation of the findings is needed.

At the junction V is shortened by 0 bases and J by 1 base; bases outside the gene matches: 6. The germline V gene specifies SGHRS as CDR1 and YFSETQ as CDR2. Taken from cysteine to phenylalanine, the CDR3 has 18 residues. Of all the DNA, just the CDR3 is kept, 54 bases in frame from base 1. This clonotype appeared many times. The antigen this receptor binds is unknown. Base qualities are not provided; no much larger clone lies one nucleotide away. Two rounds of multiplex PCR were performed to amplify the TCR beta CDR3 region from genomic DNA. The first PCR round used primers specific to each TRBV and TRBJ gene, and the primer sequences were filed in Chinese patent CN105087789A. Universal primers were used in the second PCR round. The Roche High Pure PCR Template Preparation Kit was used to extract genomic DNA from frozen PBMCs. Paired-end sequencing with 151 bp reads was performed on the libraries using an Illumina HiSeq 3000. Per the authors' processing: Raw reads lacking the multiplex PCR primer sequences were removed with CutAdapt. Using PEAR, the high-quality paired reads were merged into contigs. By alignment to reference sequences, MiXCR assigned TRB V, D and J gene segments to each contig. CDR3 sequences were clustered by base quality and sequence similarity to remove sequencing errors. Shannon entropy normalized by the natural log of productive TCR sequence number was used as the measure of diversity. To get clonality, Shannon entropy was divided by the natural log of the number of unique clonotypes, and that result was subtracted from one. The Youden index of ROC curves was used to select progression-free survival cut-offs for repertoire metrics, and analyses were performed in R 3.5.3. Clones were called with MiXCR by TCRdb after fastp trimmed the public reads at Q25, and only in-frame beta chains were retained. Each CDR3 protein gets just one entry, which takes the most common genes and DNA from the rows behind it. The V and J calls shown here were made by TCRdb, not taken from the authors' results. The sample records roughly 26,000 distinct CDR3 sequences, around 32% of which are singletons. The ten top clones hold under 45% of the sample.

All patients had node-negative disease on CT and PET/CT, and none had a history of other malignancies or prior chemotherapy or radiotherapy. About 6 milliliters of peripheral venous blood were drawn into EDTA tubes at each of two time points. Ficoll-Paque Plus density-gradient centrifugation was used to isolate PBMCs. Samples were stored at -80°C immediately after collection until analysis. Recombination connected TRBV5-1 to TRBJ2-6; 8 bases in the middle match TRBD1. The clonotype was recovered from a donor over 45 with non-small cell lung cancer. Material: PBMCs, obtained before or after stereotactic body radiation therapy (not recorded which). DNA sequence: TGCGCCAGCAGCTTGGAGGGGACAGGACCATCTGGGGCCAACGTCCTGACTTTC. Translated, it gives CASSLEGTGPSGANVLTF.